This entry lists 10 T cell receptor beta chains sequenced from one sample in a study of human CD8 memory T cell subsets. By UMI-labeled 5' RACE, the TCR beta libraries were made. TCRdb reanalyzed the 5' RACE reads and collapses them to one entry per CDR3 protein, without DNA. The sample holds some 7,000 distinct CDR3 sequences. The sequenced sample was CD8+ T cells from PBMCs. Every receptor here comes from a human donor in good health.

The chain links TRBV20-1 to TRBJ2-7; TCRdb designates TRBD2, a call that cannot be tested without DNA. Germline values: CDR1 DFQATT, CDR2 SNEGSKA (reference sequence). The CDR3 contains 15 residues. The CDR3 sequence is CSASKRESFSYEQYF.

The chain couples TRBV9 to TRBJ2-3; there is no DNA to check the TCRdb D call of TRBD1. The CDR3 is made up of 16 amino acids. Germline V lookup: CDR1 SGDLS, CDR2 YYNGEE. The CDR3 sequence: CASSVEDSPGTDTQYF.

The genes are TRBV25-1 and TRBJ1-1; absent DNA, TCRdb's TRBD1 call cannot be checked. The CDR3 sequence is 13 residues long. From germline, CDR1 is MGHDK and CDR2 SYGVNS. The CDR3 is CASKMGGSNEAFF.

This chain's CDR3 is CASTKGLAAEANEQFF. This chain connects TRBV27 to TRBJ2-1; the D call from TCRdb, TRBD2, cannot be confirmed without DNA. Germline assignment: CDR1 MNHEY and CDR2 SMNVEV (reference sequence). The CDR3 covers 16 residues.

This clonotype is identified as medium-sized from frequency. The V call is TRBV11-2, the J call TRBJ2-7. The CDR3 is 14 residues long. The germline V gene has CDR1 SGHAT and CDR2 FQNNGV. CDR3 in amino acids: CASSLPPPAYEQYF.

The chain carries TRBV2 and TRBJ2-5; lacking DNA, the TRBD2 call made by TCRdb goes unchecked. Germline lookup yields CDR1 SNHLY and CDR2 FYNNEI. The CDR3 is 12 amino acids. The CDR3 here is CASGSGEETQYF. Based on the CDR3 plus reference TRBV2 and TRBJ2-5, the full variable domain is EPEVTQTPSHQVTQMGQEVILRCVPISNHLYFYWYRQILGQKVEFLVSFYNNEISEKSEIFDDQFSVERPDGSNFTLKIRSTKLEDSAMYFCASGSGEETQYFGPGTRLLVL.

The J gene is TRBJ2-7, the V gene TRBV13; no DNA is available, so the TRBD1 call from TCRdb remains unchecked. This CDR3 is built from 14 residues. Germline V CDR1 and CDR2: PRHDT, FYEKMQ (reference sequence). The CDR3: CASSLGRSGFEQYF.

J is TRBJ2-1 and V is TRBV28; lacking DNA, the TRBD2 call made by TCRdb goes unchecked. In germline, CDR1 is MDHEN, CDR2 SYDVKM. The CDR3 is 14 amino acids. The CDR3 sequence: CASSFDGSQDEQFF.

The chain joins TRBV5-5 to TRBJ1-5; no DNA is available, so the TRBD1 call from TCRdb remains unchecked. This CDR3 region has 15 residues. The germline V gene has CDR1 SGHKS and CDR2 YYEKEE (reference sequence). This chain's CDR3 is CASSSTTGDNQPQHF.

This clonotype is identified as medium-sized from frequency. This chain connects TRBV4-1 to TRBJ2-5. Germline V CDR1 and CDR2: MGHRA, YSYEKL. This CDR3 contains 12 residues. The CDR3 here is CASSPEQETQYF.